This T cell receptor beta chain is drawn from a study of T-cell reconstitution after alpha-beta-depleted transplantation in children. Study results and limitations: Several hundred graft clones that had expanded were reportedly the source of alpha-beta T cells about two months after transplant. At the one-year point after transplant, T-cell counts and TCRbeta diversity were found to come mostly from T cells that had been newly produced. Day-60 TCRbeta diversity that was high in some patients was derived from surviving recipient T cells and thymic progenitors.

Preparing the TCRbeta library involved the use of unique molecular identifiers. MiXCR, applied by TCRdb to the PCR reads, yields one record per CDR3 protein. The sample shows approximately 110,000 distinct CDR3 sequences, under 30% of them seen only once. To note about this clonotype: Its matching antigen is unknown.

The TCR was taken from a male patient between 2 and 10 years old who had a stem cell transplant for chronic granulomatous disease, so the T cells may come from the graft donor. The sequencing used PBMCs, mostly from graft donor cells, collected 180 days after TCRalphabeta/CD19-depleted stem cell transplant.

CDR3 bases: TGCAGCGTTGGGATTTCCCAAGAGACCCAGTACTTC. Translated, it gives CSVGISQETQYF. The chain employs TRBV29-1 and TRBJ2-5; no clear D. Germline lookup yields CDR1 SQVTM and CDR2 ANQGSEA. Trimming left V 4 bases short and J 1 base short, with 7 bases between. This CDR3 has 12 amino acids.